The entry below gives a single T cell receptor beta chain sequence along with its context. The antigen remains undetermined. The source of the sample is a study of cytomegalovirus exposure and HLA in healthy donors. Overall study findings and caveats: The classifier reportedly diagnosed cytomegalovirus status with high sensitivity and specificity. Most TCR sequences were uncommon, yet certain public TCRs appeared in many donors.

Trimming took 4 bases from V and 6 from J; bases not matched to a gene: 9. Germline CDR1 SGHTS, CDR2 YDEGEE. The CDR3 sequence is 16 residues long. 13 Jbeta primers and 60 Vbeta primers were used for the PCR. Measured with immunoSEQ multiplex PCR; TCRdb has only the in-frame clones, and not every one. This table has about 80,000 clones, around three quarters appearing once. V is TRBV5-8 and J is TRBJ1-6; 8 positions agree with TRBD1. The sequence derives from a woman aged 40-49 years in good health and CMV-seronegative. The sequenced sample was PBMCs. The chain's CDR3 is CASSQDRGAGNSPLHF. The CDR3, as DNA: TGTGCCAGCAGCCAAGACAGGGGCGCCGGTAATTCACCCCTCCACTTT.